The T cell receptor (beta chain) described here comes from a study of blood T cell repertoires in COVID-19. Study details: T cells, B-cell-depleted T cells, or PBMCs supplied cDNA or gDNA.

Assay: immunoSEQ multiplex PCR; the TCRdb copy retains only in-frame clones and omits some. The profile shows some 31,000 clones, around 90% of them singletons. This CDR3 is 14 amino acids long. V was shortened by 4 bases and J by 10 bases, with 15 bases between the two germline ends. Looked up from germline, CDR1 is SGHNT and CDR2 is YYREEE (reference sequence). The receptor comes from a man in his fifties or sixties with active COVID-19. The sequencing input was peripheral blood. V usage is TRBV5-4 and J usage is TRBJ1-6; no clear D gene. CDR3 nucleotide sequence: TGTGCCAGCAGCGAGGGATTCCGGGAGTCACCCCTCCACTTT. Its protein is CASSEGFRESPLHF. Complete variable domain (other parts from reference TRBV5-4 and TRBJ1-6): ETGVTQSPTHLIKTRGQQVTLRCSSQSGHNTVSWYQQALGQGPQFIFQYYREEENGRGNFPPRFSGLQFPNYSSELNVNALELDDSALYLCASSEGFRESPLHFGNGTRLTVT.